What follows describes a single T cell receptor beta chain. Its antigen is as yet unknown. Assay: immunoSEQ multiplex PCR; the TCRdb copy retains only in-frame clones and omits some. In the table there are some 59,000 clones, approximately 89% of which are singletons. The sample originates from a study of a mutant IDH1 vaccine in newly diagnosed glioma. Study overall: There were eight vaccinations for patients, given in weeks 1, 3, 5, 7, 11, 15, 19 and 23. Treated individuals were around 62% male and approximately 40% female, averaging about 40 years of age.

Regarding the study as a whole: Vaccination elicited immune responses in 93.3% of patients.

Time point indicated: week 11, during vaccination. Topical imiquimod accompanied each vaccine dose, which consisted of 300 ug of mutant IDH1 20-mer peptide. Those who donated had recent WHO grade 3 or 4 IDH1-mutant, ATRX-lost astrocytomas. The CDR3 is made up of 14 amino acids. Germline V gives CDR1 LNHDA, CDR2 SQIVND (reference sequence). The junction had 9 bases not matched to a gene; V was cut back by 7 bases and J by 6 bases. V and J are TRBV19 and TRBJ2-3; the match to TRBD1 covers 8 bases. This specimen was PBMCs, taken from a glioma patient whose treatment included an IDH1 peptide vaccine. The receptor was isolated from a man aged 35 to 55 with glioma. CDR3 bases: TGTGCCAGTACCTCTCAGGGGGCGGGGGATACGCAGTATTTT. Its translation is CASTSQGAGDTQYF.